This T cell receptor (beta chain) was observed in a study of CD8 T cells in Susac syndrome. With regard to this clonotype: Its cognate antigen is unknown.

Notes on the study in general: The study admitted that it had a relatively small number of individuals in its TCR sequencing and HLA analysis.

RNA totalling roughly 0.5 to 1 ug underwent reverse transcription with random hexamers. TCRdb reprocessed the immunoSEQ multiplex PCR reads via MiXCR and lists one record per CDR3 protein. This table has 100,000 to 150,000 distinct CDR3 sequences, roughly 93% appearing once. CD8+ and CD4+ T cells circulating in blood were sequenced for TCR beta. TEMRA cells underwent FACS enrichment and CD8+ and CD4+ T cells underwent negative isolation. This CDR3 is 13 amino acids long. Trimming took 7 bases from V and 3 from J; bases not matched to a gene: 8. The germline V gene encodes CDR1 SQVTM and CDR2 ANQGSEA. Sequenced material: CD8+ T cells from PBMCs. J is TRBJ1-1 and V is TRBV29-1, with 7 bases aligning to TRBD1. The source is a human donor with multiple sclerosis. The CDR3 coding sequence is TGCAGCGGGGGGGACAGAAGGGACACTGAAGCTTTCTTT. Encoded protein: CSGGDRRDTEAFF.